This T cell receptor (beta chain) was observed in a study of CD8+ T cells in alopecia areata. Study background: A regimen of oral tofacitinib, 5 to 10 mg twice daily, was given to treated patients. Severity among treated patients was scored by the percentage of scalp area affected. Notes on the study in general: Elevated clonality characterized lesional scalp relative to normal scalp, particularly in alopecia totalis/universalis.

Investigators isolated RNA and reverse transcribed it into cDNA to act as the sequencing template. Sequencing used immunoSEQ multiplex PCR; TCRdb keeps in-frame clones, though not all of them. The table includes 200,000 or so clones, under 40% detected once. CDR1 and CDR2 (germline): SGDLS, YYNGEE. The CDR3 covers 16 residues. V gave up 4 bases and J gave up 2 bases, with 17 bases separating them. Regarding this clone: Antigen specificity is unknown.

The treatment: oral pan-JAK inhibitor, 5-10 mg twice daily. Collection of lesional scalp punch biopsies and peripheral blood was performed in alopecia areata patients. The chain couples TRBV9 to TRBJ2-3; perhaps TRBD2 as D (6 bases). This TCR was sampled from a human donor with alopecia areata. Here the sequenced sample was CD4+ T cells sorted from blood, taken at approximately week 31, from a patient treated with tofacitinib. DNA for the CDR3: TGTGCCAGCAGCCCCCGACGGGCGGGAAACACAGATACGCAGTATTTT. Translated, it gives CASSPRRAGNTDTQYF.